This T cell receptor beta chain was sequenced for a study of cytomegalovirus exposure and HLA in healthy donors. As to this clone: Antigen specificity is unknown.

With 4 bases clipped from V and 0 bases from J, the junction kept 5 bases outside the gene matches. From germline, CDR1 is SGHNT and CDR2 YYREEE (reference sequence). The CDR3 contains 16 residues. Researchers ran the PCR with 60 Vbeta and 13 Jbeta primers. Authors' data handling: Around 11 million shared chains were among tens of millions of unique TCR beta chains counted in a later analysis. Profiling relied on immunoSEQ multiplex PCR, and the TCRdb table lists in-frame clones only, not all of them. V, J and clone size derive from that table, while D and trimming were established from the DNA sequence. The table includes 150,000 to 200,000 clones, about 71% detected once. Whole-study findings and limits: With later analysis, a missense DCLRE1C variant became linked to TCR beta V- and J-gene trimming. According to a later analysis, most TCR beta chains associated with CMV appeared HLA-restricted. Cytomegalovirus status, reportedly, was diagnosed with high specificity and sensitivity by the classifier.

V and J are TRBV5-4 and TRBJ1-3; 9 positions agree with TRBD1. The source material was PBMCs. This sequence originates from a woman aged 40-49 years in good health and CMV-seropositive. CDR3 sequence (DNA): TGTGCCAGCAGCCCGGGACAGGGACGCTCTGGAAACACCATATATTTT. Its protein product is CASSPGQGRSGNTIYF. Based on the CDR3 plus reference TRBV5-4 and TRBJ1-3, the full variable domain is ETGVTQSPTHLIKTRGQQVTLRCSSQSGHNTVSWYQQALGQGPQFIFQYYREEENGRGNFPPRFSGLQFPNYSSELNVNALELDDSALYLCASSPGQGRSGNTIYFGEGSWLTVV.